A single sample gave rise to the 17 T cell receptor beta chains below, sequenced in a study of T-cell reconstitution after alpha-beta-depleted transplantation in children. Their cognate antigens are unknown. Construction of the TCRbeta library involved unique molecular identifiers. TCRdb analysed the PCR reads with MiXCR anew, one entry per CDR3 protein. The sample lists roughly 30,000 distinct CDR3 sequences, 5.5% to 7% seen once, with 27% in the top ten. General study results and limits: Reportedly, alpha-beta T cells present about two months post-transplant originated from several hundred expanded clones of graft origin.

The sequencing here drew on peripheral blood, taken 60 days after TCRalphabeta/CD19-depleted stem cell transplant. The origin of the receptors is a child younger than two who had a stem cell transplant for acute myeloid leukemia, so the T cells may come from the graft donor.

This clonotype was seen repeatedly, ten times or more. This chain links TRBV6-5 with TRBJ2-4; tentatively, D is TRBD1 (6 bases). The germline V and J ends were trimmed by 2 bases and 0 bases, with 11 bases remaining between them. Looked up from germline, CDR1 is MNHEY and CDR2 is SVGAGI. There are 16 residues in the CDR3. The CDR3 DNA reads as TGTGCCAGCAGTTACGGACAGCTACTAGCCAAAAACATTCAGTACTTC. This translates into CASSYGQLLAKNIQYF.

This clonotype was counted ten times or more. This sequence joins TRBV28 and TRBJ1-2; tentatively, D is TRBD1 (6 bases). Trimming stripped 0 bases from V and 0 bases from J, with 14 bases between. The CDR3 sequence is 17 residues long. Germline CDR1 MDHEN, CDR2 SYDVKM. CDR3 loop: CASSLWEEGGANYGYTF. CDR3 DNA: TGTGCCAGCAGTTTATGGGAGGAGGGGGGAGCTAACTATGGCTACACCTTC.

This clonotype was picked up many times. The J gene is TRBJ2-7, the V gene TRBV4-2; a possible D gene is TRBD1 (7 bases). The CDR3 length is 14 residues. Germline-derived CDR1 and CDR2 are LGHNA and YNFKEQ. The V gene lost 4 bases and the J gene lost 5 bases, with 15 bases spanning the gap. The CDR3 coding sequence is TGTGCCAGCAGCCCAGGTCAGGGGGGCAACGAGCAGTACTTC. Translation: CASSPGQGGNEQYF.

This clonotype was counted many times. This chain connects TRBV4-3 to TRBJ2-3; 7 bases match TRBD1. The J segment lost 0 bases and the V segment lost 4 bases, leaving 7 bases of the junction unmatched. The CDR3 has 16 residues. Germline-derived CDR1 and CDR2 are LGHNA and YSLEER. The CDR3 bases are TGCGCCAGCAGCCTACGCCCAGGGGGTAGCACAGATACGCAGTATTTT. Residues: CASSLRPGGSTDTQYF.

In its sample, this clonotype was seen many times. The J gene is TRBJ2-1, the V gene TRBV11-2; TRBD1 aligns across 10 bases. The V and J ends lost 2 bases and 6 bases, in that order; junction bases with no gene match: 7. The CDR3 is 16 residues long. Germline values: CDR1 SGHAT, CDR2 FQNNGV. The CDR3 spells CASSLTTRTGGNEQFF. The CDR3 region has the DNA TGTGCCAGCAGCTTAACGACTAGGACAGGGGGCAATGAGCAGTTCTTC. The full variable domain, its missing parts supplied by reference TRBV11-2 and TRBJ2-1, is EAGVAQSPRYKIIEKRQSVAFWCNPISGHATLYWYQQILGQGPKLLIQFQNNGVVDDSQLPKDRFSAERLKGVDSTLKIQPAKLEDSAVYLCASSLTTRTGGNEQFFGPGTRLTVL.

The chain combines TRBV20-1 with TRBJ1-5; TRBD1 matches at 10 bases. The V and J ends lost 6 bases and 0 bases, in that order; junction bases with no gene match: 14. Germline V gene lookup returns CDR1 DFQATT and CDR2 SNEGSKA (reference sequence). The CDR3 sequence is 18 residues long. CDR3 in amino acids: CSAQRGGQGSNSNQPQHF. The CDR3 region has the DNA TGCAGTGCCCAGAGGGGGGGACAGGGGTCCAATAGCAATCAGCCCCAGCATTTT.

This clonotype came up many times. This rearrangement joins TRBV20-1 to TRBJ2-7; TRBD2 matches at 15 bases. Germline CDR1 DFQATT, CDR2 SNEGSKA (reference sequence). Germline trimming cut 0 bases from V and 4 bases from J; bases unmatched to any gene: 16. The CDR3 contains 20 residues. This CDR3 reads CSARDTFTTGTSGGRYEQYF. Written as DNA, the CDR3 is TGCAGTGCTAGAGACACCTTCACGACCGGGACTAGCGGGGGGCGGTACGAGCAGTACTTC.

This clonotype showed up many times. The CDR3 reads CASSSRTSGGAKNEQFF. Here the CDR3 DNA reads TGTGCCAGCAGCTCACGGACTAGCGGGGGGGCTAAGAATGAGCAGTTCTTC. V usage is TRBV9 and J usage is TRBJ2-1, with TRBD2 matching over 15 bases. With V trimmed by 4 bases and J by 7 bases, 9 bases remained unmatched. The CDR3 contains 17 residues. The germline gives CDR1 SGDLS, CDR2 YYNGEE.

This clonotype was picked up many times. The chain uses TRBV5-1 and TRBJ2-7; D might be TRBD1 (6 bases). V dropped 5 bases and J dropped 4 bases, with 28 bases sitting between them. The CDR3 has 18 amino acids. Germline-derived CDR1 and CDR2 are SGHRS and YFSETQ. For the CDR3, the DNA is TGCGCCAGCAGTTCAGATTGGGGGCGGCGGACGAGGGTGTACGAGCAGTACTTC. It is translated as CASSSDWGRRTRVYEQYF.

This clonotype was recorded at least ten times. This sequence joins TRBV4-2 and TRBJ1-1; 9 bases map to TRBD1. The CDR3 has 14 residues. V was pared by 5 bases and J by 6 bases, with 7 bases of the junction left unmatched. The germline V gene encodes CDR1 LGHNA and CDR2 YNFKEQ. Here the CDR3 reads CASSYGQGNSEAFF. Here the CDR3 DNA reads TGTGCCAGCAGCTATGGACAGGGGAATTCTGAAGCTTTCTTT.

In its sample, this clonotype was seen many times. The gene calls are TRBV2 and TRBJ1-1, with D possibly TRBD1 on 6 matching bases. This CDR3 comprises 15 residues. Germline values: CDR1 SNHLY, CDR2 FYNNEI. Between the trimmed V and J ends, which lost 2 bases and 0 bases, there was a span of 10 bases. The CDR3 sequence: CASSETTGLNTEAFF. The CDR3 DNA reads as TGTGCCAGCAGTGAAACCACAGGGCTGAACACTGAAGCTTTCTTT.

This clonotype occurred many times. This rearrangement joins TRBV7-9 to TRBJ2-1, with TRBD2 identical over 11 bases. CDR1 and CDR2 from the germline V gene are SEHNR and FQNEAQ (reference sequence). CDR3 length equals 15 residues. Trimming removed 5 bases from V and 8 bases from J; junction bases left unmatched: 8. The CDR3 protein is CASSQGTSGGDEQFF. In DNA, the CDR3 is TGTGCCAGCAGCCAGGGAACTAGCGGGGGAGATGAGCAGTTCTTC.

In its sample, this clonotype was seen many times. The genes are TRBV12-3 or TRBV12-4 and TRBJ2-7, with a weak D call TRBD2 (6 bases). Trimming shortened V by 7 bases and J by 2 bases, and 12 bases separated the two germline ends. The CDR3 has 13 residues. The CDR3 region has the DNA TGTGCCAGCACGGTAGGGAGGACCTACGAGCAGTACTTC. Translating gives CASTVGRTYEQYF.

This clonotype was detected many times. The chain has TRBV10-3 and TRBJ2-7; D is unclear. Per germline, CDR1 ENHRY and CDR2 SYGVKD. CDR3 length: 14 residues. Trimming removed 2 bases at V and 9 bases at J, with 17 bases between. DNA for the CDR3: TGTGCCATCAGTGAGGCGCGACCCATATCCCTGCAGTACTTC. This translates into CAISEARPISLQYF.

This clonotype was picked up many times. The chain is built from TRBV6-5 and TRBJ2-3; TRBD2 matches 11 bases. Germline V gene lookup returns CDR1 MNHEY and CDR2 SVGAGI. Trimming at V came to 6 bases and at J to 6 bases, leaving 5 bases not matched to a gene. CDR3 size: 14 residues. The CDR3 coding sequence is TGTGCCAGCAGCTATCTAGCGGGGGGCGATACGCAGTATTTT. Residues: CASSYLAGGDTQYF.

This clonotype was picked up many times. The chain uses TRBV28 and TRBJ2-3; 7 nucleotides line up with TRBD2. Germline CDR1 reads MDHEN; CDR2 reads SYDVKM. Germline trimming cut 2 bases from V and 1 base from J; bases unmatched to any gene: 0. The CDR3 covers 14 residues. The CDR3 region is CASSLREGTDTQYF. As DNA, the CDR3 is TGTGCCAGCAGTTTACGGGAGGGCACAGATACGCAGTATTTT. The full variable domain, completed using reference TRBV28 and TRBJ2-3, is DVKVTQSSRYLVKRTGEKVFLECVQDMDHENMFWYRQDPGLGLRLIYFSYDVKMKEKGDIPEGYSVSREKKERFSLILESASTNQTSMYLCASSLREGTDTQYFGPGTRLTVL.

This clonotype was observed at least ten times. The chain uses TRBV10-3 and TRBJ2-7; possible D gene TRBD1, 6 bases. This CDR3 is 16 amino acids long. Trimming shortened V by 4 bases and J by 2 bases, and 18 bases separated the two germline ends. Germline values: CDR1 ENHRY, CDR2 SYGVKD. The CDR3 reads CAISGTGSSAPYEQYF. The DNA of the CDR3 is TGTGCCATCAGTGGAACAGGGTCATCGGCCCCCTACGAGCAGTACTTC.